This section outlines one T cell receptor beta chain sequence together with its context. This sample was included in a study of blood T cell repertoires in COVID-19. Study overall: Specimens from acute and convalescent COVID-19 originated in the United States, Italy and Spain.

Looked up from germline, CDR1 is KGHSH and CDR2 is LQKENI. The CDR3 runs 14 residues. V was clipped by 9 bases and J by 10 bases, with 22 bases between them. Sequencing used immunoSEQ multiplex PCR; TCRdb keeps in-frame clones, though not all of them. The profile shows about 210,000 clones, 92% of them singletons. The V call is TRBV18, the J call TRBJ1-3, with TRBD1 as a possible D gene (6 bases). The sample taken for sequencing was peripheral blood. The clonotype comes from a man aged 25-40 years with acute or convalescent COVID-19. The CDR3 bases are TGTGCCAGTGGTCCCCGGGACAAAGAAAGGACCATATATTTT. It is translated as CASGPRDKERTIYF.